The rows below give T cell receptor beta chains drawn from one sample of a study of cytomegalovirus exposure and HLA in healthy donors. The repertoire was sequenced with immunoSEQ multiplex PCR; TCRdb's copy has only in-frame clones and lacks some. The sample contains around 110,000 clones, about 86% of which appear only once. The sequenced material came from PBMCs. All receptors derive from a woman under 40 in good health and CMV-seronegative. CDR3s include the opening cysteine and the closing phenylalanine or tryptophan. The order of the fields is clone size, D gene, J gene, V gene, CDR3 protein, CDR3 DNA. D genes are given only for firm matches. Rows may omit the clone size; those that give it use once, few, many or a size class.

clone size: NA; D gene: TRBD1; J gene: TRBJ1-5; V gene: TRBV27; CDR3 protein: CASGIRRGSNQPQHF; CDR3 DNA: TGTGCCAGCGGTATCCGCAGGGGGAGCAATCAGCCCCAGCATTTT
clone size: NA; D gene: TRBD1; J gene: TRBJ1-2; V gene: TRBV5-8; CDR3 protein: CASSRGQGENYGYTF; CDR3 DNA: TGTGCCAGCAGCCGAGGACAGGGGGAGAACTATGGCTACACCTTC
clone size: NA; D gene: NA; J gene: TRBJ2-1; V gene: TRBV5-8; CDR3 protein: CASSSYSGYNEQFF; CDR3 DNA: TGTGCCAGCAGCTCCTATAGCGGTTACAATGAGCAGTTCTTC
clone size: NA; D gene: TRBD2; J gene: TRBJ2-7; V gene: TRBV13; CDR3 protein: CASSFASGSRSYEQYF; CDR3 DNA: TGTGCCAGCAGCTTCGCTAGCGGGAGTCGGTCCTACGAGCAGTACTTC
clone size: NA; D gene: TRBD2; J gene: TRBJ2-2; V gene: TRBV9; CDR3 protein: CASSVGGGTKTGELFF; CDR3 DNA: TGTGCCAGCAGCGTAGGGGGGGGGACTAAAACCGGGGAGCTGTTTTTT
clone size: NA; D gene: NA; J gene: TRBJ2-2; V gene: TRBV5-1; CDR3 protein: CASSYYVIQVGLLTGELFF; CDR3 DNA: TGCGCCAGCAGCTATTATGTCATACAGGTCGGGTTGCTCACCGGGGAGCTGTTTTTT
clone size: NA; D gene: NA; J gene: TRBJ2-3; V gene: TRBV2; CDR3 protein: CASSVGDGGADTQYF; CDR3 DNA: TGTGCCAGCAGTGTCGGAGACGGAGGGGCAGATACGCAGTATTTT
clone size: NA; D gene: TRBD2; J gene: TRBJ2-7; V gene: TRBV11-1; CDR3 protein: CASSPQRGSSYEQYF; CDR3 DNA: TGTGCCAGCAGCCCTCAGCGGGGGAGCTCCTACGAGCAGTACTTC
clone size: NA; D gene: NA; J gene: TRBJ2-7; V gene: TRBV19; CDR3 protein: CASSIVSGSSYEQYF; CDR3 DNA: TGTGCCAGTAGTATAGTAAGCGGGTCTAGCTACGAGCAGTACTTC
clone size: once; D gene: NA; J gene: TRBJ2-5; V gene: TRBV21-1; CDR3 protein: CASKPAGMRGETQYF; CDR3 DNA: TGTGCCAGCAAGCCGGCTGGGATGCGCGGGGAGACCCAGTACTTC
clone size: NA; D gene: TRBD1; J gene: TRBJ1-1; V gene: TRBV7-9; CDR3 protein: CASSSDRGRRAFF; CDR3 DNA: TGTGCCAGCAGTTCGGACAGGGGAAGGAGAGCTTTCTTT
clone size: NA; D gene: TRBD2; J gene: TRBJ2-5; V gene: TRBV2; CDR3 protein: CASSEGGGGGKETQYF; CDR3 DNA: TGTGCCAGCAGTGAGGGTGGCGGGGGGGGAAAAGAGACCCAGTACTTC
clone size: once; D gene: NA; J gene: TRBJ2-1; V gene: TRBV7-2; CDR3 protein: CASSPRGPVSYNEQFF; CDR3 DNA: TGTGCCAGCAGCCCCAGGGGACCCGTCTCCTACAATGAGCAGTTCTTC
clone size: NA; D gene: NA; J gene: TRBJ1-1; V gene: TRBV6-5; CDR3 protein: CASSYPGGPLTFF; CDR3 DNA: TGTGCCAGCAGTTACCCCGGGGGTCCTCTTACTTTCTTT
clone size: NA; D gene: TRBD2; J gene: TRBJ2-7; V gene: TRBV19; CDR3 protein: CASSRGTSGRRYEQYF; CDR3 DNA: TGTGCCAGTAGTAGGGGGACTAGCGGGAGAAGGTACGAGCAGTACTTC
clone size: NA; D gene: TRBD2; J gene: TRBJ2-1; V gene: TRBV5-1; CDR3 protein: CASSLLAGGTTANEQFF; CDR3 DNA: TGCGCCAGCAGCTTGCTAGCGGGAGGAACTACCGCAAATGAGCAGTTCTTC
clone size: NA; D gene: TRBD1; J gene: TRBJ1-5; V gene: TRBV7-2; CDR3 protein: CASTQRGGAGHQPQHF; CDR3 DNA: TGTGCCAGCACCCAAAGAGGGGGCGCAGGTCATCAGCCCCAGCATTTT
clone size: NA; D gene: TRBD2; J gene: TRBJ2-1; V gene: TRBV13; CDR3 protein: CASSFSGTSGYNEQFF; CDR3 DNA: TGTGCCAGCAGCTTTAGCGGGACTAGCGGGTACAATGAGCAGTTCTTC
clone size: NA; D gene: TRBD2; J gene: TRBJ2-1; V gene: TRBV5-6; CDR3 protein: CASSFRIAGGSEQFF; CDR3 DNA: TGTGCCAGCAGCTTTAGAATAGCGGGAGGTAGTGAGCAGTTCTTC
clone size: NA; D gene: NA; J gene: TRBJ2-1; V gene: TRBV19; CDR3 protein: CASSIRLQRGSYNEQFF; CDR3 DNA: TGTGCCAGTAGTATCCGCTTGCAGAGAGGGTCCTACAATGAGCAGTTCTTC
clone size: NA; D gene: NA; J gene: TRBJ2-1; V gene: TRBV6-5; CDR3 protein: CASSYTRDNEQFF; CDR3 DNA: TGTGCCAGCAGTTACACCAGGGACAATGAGCAGTTCTTC
clone size: NA; D gene: TRBD2; J gene: TRBJ2-3; V gene: TRBV5-6; CDR3 protein: CASSLGAGGPGDTQYF; CDR3 DNA: TGTGCCAGCAGCTTGGGAGCGGGAGGGCCGGGAGATACGCAGTATTTT
clone size: NA; D gene: TRBD1; J gene: TRBJ2-7; V gene: TRBV10-2; CDR3 protein: CASSESPDRGDEQYF; CDR3 DNA: TGCGCCAGCAGTGAGTCGCCGGACAGGGGTGACGAGCAGTACTTC
clone size: NA; D gene: TRBD1; J gene: TRBJ2-5; V gene: TRBV12-5; CDR3 protein: CASGLYLTGGEAQYF; CDR3 DNA: TGTGCTAGTGGTTTGTATCTCACAGGGGGAGAGGCCCAGTACTTC
clone size: NA; D gene: NA; J gene: TRBJ1-1; V gene: TRBV28; CDR3 protein: CASSLWGEGKTNTEAFF; CDR3 DNA: TGTGCCAGCAGTTTATGGGGGGAGGGCAAGACCAACACTGAAGCTTTCTTT
clone size: NA; D gene: NA; J gene: TRBJ1-1; V gene: TRBV2; CDR3 protein: CASGRTPSNTEAFF; CDR3 DNA: TGTGCCAGCGGAAGGACACCATCGAACACTGAAGCTTTCTTT
clone size: NA; D gene: TRBD2; J gene: TRBJ2-1; V gene: TRBV7-2; CDR3 protein: CASSLELAGSHEQFF; CDR3 DNA: TGTGCCAGCAGCTTAGAACTAGCGGGATCCCATGAGCAGTTCTTC
clone size: NA; D gene: NA; J gene: TRBJ2-7; V gene: TRBV10-3; CDR3 protein: CAISDGQGSTYEQYF; CDR3 DNA: TGTGCCATCAGTGACGGTCAGGGGTCCACCTACGAGCAGTACTTC
clone size: NA; D gene: NA; J gene: TRBJ1-4; V gene: TRBV7-9; CDR3 protein: CASSPGGTVNEKLFF; CDR3 DNA: TGTGCCAGCAGCCCGGGCGGGACGGTAAATGAAAAACTGTTTTTT
clone size: NA; D gene: TRBD2; J gene: TRBJ2-7; V gene: TRBV9; CDR3 protein: CASTPNGGSWNEQYF; CDR3 DNA: TGTGCCAGCACCCCTAACGGCGGGAGTTGGAACGAGCAGTACTTC
clone size: NA; D gene: TRBD2; J gene: TRBJ2-1; V gene: TRBV25-1; CDR3 protein: CASSPLAESYNEQFF; CDR3 DNA: TGTGCCAGCAGTCCCCTAGCGGAGTCCTACAATGAGCAGTTCTTC
clone size: NA; D gene: TRBD2; J gene: TRBJ2-7; V gene: TRBV6-6; CDR3 protein: CASSRGGDSYEQYF; CDR3 DNA: TGTGCCAGCTCCCGCGGGGGTGACTCCTACGAGCAGTACTTC
clone size: NA; D gene: TRBD2; J gene: TRBJ2-1; V gene: TRBV9; CDR3 protein: CASRPNSDGGKGNEQFF; CDR3 DNA: TGTGCCAGCAGACCAAATTCGGACGGGGGGAAGGGAAATGAGCAGTTCTTC